The 21 T cell receptor beta chains listed next were all sequenced from one sample in a study of molecular identifiers for immune sequencing clone quantification. TCRdb analysed the PCR reads with MiXCR anew, one entry per CDR3 protein. The repertoire consists of fewer than 45,000 distinct CDR3 sequences, with less than 20% occurring once and the leading ten covering more than 6%. The sequencing sample was made of naive CD8+ T cells from blood, with Jurkat cell RNA spiked in. The subset is: FACS-sorted CD8+CD4-CCR7+CD45RA+ naive T cells. The receptors derive from a human donor in good health. Some libraries in this study had Jurkat cell RNA spiked in.

For this clonotype: A read error may be the cause here, since a much bigger clone is one base away. This chain connects TRBV11-2 to TRBJ2-5; D gene ambiguous. Germline CDR1 reads SGHAT; CDR2 reads FQNNGV. V was pared by 1 base and J by 0 bases, with 12 bases between. The CDR3 spans 16 residues. This CDR3 is CASSLVRVGYQETQYF. CDR3 in DNA: TGTGCCAGCAGCTTAGTCCGGGTGGGGTACCAAGAGACCCAGTACTTC.

The chain is built from TRBV19 and TRBJ2-2; D is undetermined. CDR1 LNHDA and CDR2 SQIVND come from the germline V gene (reference sequence). Trimming cost V 4 bases and J 7 bases, with 10 bases left between them. The CDR3 contains 13 residues. CDR3 protein: CASSSGINGELFF. The CDR3 bases are TGTGCCAGTAGTAGTGGGATCAACGGGGAGCTGTTTTTT.

The chain recombines TRBV5-5 with TRBJ2-2; TRBD1 matches 8 bases. This CDR3 comprises 16 residues. Germline trimming cut 4 bases from V and 5 bases from J; bases unmatched to any gene: 10. The germline gives CDR1 SGHKS, CDR2 YYEKEE (reference sequence). This CDR3 reads CASSDPQGAGTGELFF. DNA for the CDR3: TGTGCCAGCAGCGATCCGCAGGGGGCTGGGACCGGGGAGCTGTTTTTT.

V gene TRBV7-6 combines with J gene TRBJ1-2; TRBD1 agrees at 12 bases. CDR3 size: 16 residues. The ends lost 2 bases at V and 3 bases at J; junction bases unmatched: 4. Germline V gene sequence: CDR1 SGHVS, CDR2 FNYEAQ. The CDR3 reads CASSLRDRGPDYGYTF. In nucleotides, the CDR3 is TGTGCCAGCAGCTTACGGGACAGGGGGCCGGACTATGGCTACACCTTC.

In this sample, this clonotype turned up many times. The chain recombines TRBV29-1 with TRBJ2-5; the D gene is possibly TRBD2 (5 bases). The germline gives CDR1 SQVTM, CDR2 ANQGSEA. The germline V and J ends were trimmed by 2 bases and 4 bases, with 20 bases remaining between them. CDR3 length: 16 amino acids. For the CDR3, the DNA is TGCAGCGTTGAACTTGGGAGAGGTCTAGTAGGAGAGACCCAGTACTTC. It yields the protein CSVELGRGLVGETQYF. Full variable domain (remainder filled in from reference TRBV29-1 and TRBJ2-5): SAVISQKPSRDICQRGTSLTIQCQVDSQVTMMFWYRQQPGQSLTLIATANQGSEATYESGFVIDKFPISRPNLTFSTLTVSNMSPEDSSIYLCSVELGRGLVGETQYFGPGTRLLVL.

V and J are TRBV10-3 and TRBJ2-3, with 8 nucleotides matching TRBD2. Germline V gives CDR1 ENHRY, CDR2 SYGVKD. This CDR3 region has 17 residues. After removal of 0 bases from V and 2 bases from J, the junction contained 7 bases not matched to a gene. CDR3 nucleotide sequence: TGTGCCATCAGTGAGTCAGGGCTAGCGGGTTACACAGATACGCAGTATTTT. Its protein is CAISESGLAGYTDTQYF.

The table lists this clonotype with a few counts. J is TRBJ2-1 and V is TRBV11-3; D gene uncertain. The CDR3 runs 13 residues. CDR1 and CDR2 (germline): SGHNT, YENEEA. The ends were cut back, 1 base at V and 7 bases at J, with 8 bases in the middle. CDR3 in DNA: TGTGCCAGCAGCTTAGGCCTCCCAAATGAGCAGTTCTTC. This translates into CASSLGLPNEQFF.

This clonotype was seen repeatedly, ten times or more. This rearrangement joins TRBV12-3 or TRBV12-4 to TRBJ2-5; 7 bases line up with TRBD1. Trimming took 6 bases from V and 3 from J; bases not matched to a gene: 16. This CDR3 has 17 residues. CDR3 sequence reads: CASSEPPGQPSEETQYF. The CDR3 DNA is TGTGCCAGCAGCGAACCACCGGGACAGCCCTCCGAAGAGACCCAGTACTTC.

This clonotype was seen repeatedly, ten times or more. CDR3 protein: CASIVIAGGDTEAFF. Written as DNA, the CDR3 is TGTGCCAGCATTGTAATTGCAGGGGGTGACACTGAAGCTTTCTTT. The rearrangement links TRBV27 to TRBJ1-1, with 7 nucleotides matching TRBD1. This CDR3 is built from 15 residues. V lost 7 bases, J lost 3 bases, and 11 bases stayed unmatched. CDR1 and CDR2 (germline): MNHEY, SMNVEV (reference sequence).

Turning to this clonotype: A much larger clone lies one base from this, so it may be a read error. The chain links TRBV5-6 to TRBJ1-1; D unclear. The CDR3 is 11 amino acids. V was shortened by 2 bases and J by 2 bases, with 1 base between the two germline ends. The V gene's germline CDR1 is SGHDT and CDR2 YYEEEE. CDR3 sequence: CASSFNTEAFF. The CDR3 DNA follows: TGTGCCAGCAGCTTTAACACTGAAGCTTTCTTT. Full variable domain (remainder filled in from reference TRBV5-6 and TRBJ1-1): DAGVTQSPTHLIKTRGQQVTLRCSPKSGHDTVSWYQQALGQGPQFIFQYYEEEERQRGNFPDRFSGHQFPNYSSELNVNALLLGDSALYLCASSFNTEAFFGQGTRLTVV.

The table lists this clonotype with many counts. The chain is built from TRBV29-1 and TRBJ2-3; TRBD2 is a possible D gene (5 bases). Germline CDR1 is SQVTM and CDR2 is ANQGSEA. V was clipped by 7 bases and J by 0 bases, with 5 bases between them. CDR3 length equals 11 residues. CDR3 amino acids: CSAGSTDTQYF. DNA for the CDR3: TGCAGCGCGGGGAGCACAGATACGCAGTATTTT.

The J gene is TRBJ2-7, the V gene TRBV19, with 14 nucleotides matching TRBD2. V lost 5 bases to trimming and J lost 3 bases; unmatched junction nucleotides: 9. Germline lookup yields CDR1 LNHDA and CDR2 SQIVND (reference sequence). CDR3 length equals 17 residues. CDR3 sequence (DNA): TGTGCCAGTAGTCCCGGGACTAGCGGGAGTAGGGGCTACGAGCAGTACTTC. Translated: CASSPGTSGSRGYEQYF.

This clonotype was counted many times. The chain joins TRBV10-3 to TRBJ2-7; D remains unclear. V was shortened by 4 bases and J by 3 bases, with 10 bases between the two germline ends. Germline V gene data show CDR1 as ENHRY and CDR2 as SYGVKD. This CDR3 contains 13 residues. DNA for the CDR3: TGTGCCATCAGTGCCGGGCAAGACTACGAGCAGTACTTC. Protein sequence: CAISAGQDYEQYF.

The chain couples TRBV5-1 to TRBJ2-7; TRBD1 agrees at 9 bases. Germline V gene data show CDR1 as SGHRS and CDR2 as YFSETQ. This CDR3 spans 14 amino acids. J lost 5 bases, V lost 4 bases, and 7 bases had no gene match. CDR3 in amino acids: CASSTGTGSHEQYF. CDR3 in DNA: TGCGCCAGCAGCACCGGGACAGGGTCCCACGAGCAGTACTTC.

Details on this clonotype: A clone one base away is much larger, so this may be a read error. The rearrangement joins TRBV4-3 to TRBJ2-5; D remains unclear. This CDR3 comprises 15 residues. Germline loops: CDR1 LGHNA, CDR2 YSLEER. This CDR3 is CASGQDSTFQETQYF. CDR3 in DNA: TGCGCCAGCGGCCAAGATTCGACATTCCAAGAGACCCAGTACTTC.

Of note for this clonotype: This may be a read error, as it is one base from a much larger clone. V is TRBV5-6 and J is TRBJ1-1; D unclear. This CDR3 has 13 residues. The germline V gene has CDR1 SGHDT and CDR2 YYEEEE. The DNA for the CDR3 is TGTGTCAGCAGCTTGTTGGCGGGGACTGAAGCTTTCTTT. Translating gives CVSSLLAGTEAFF.

This clonotype was found many times. The chain carries TRBV5-1 and TRBJ2-2, with D possibly being TRBD1 (6 bases). The germline V and J ends were trimmed by 2 bases and 7 bases, with 12 bases remaining between them. Per germline, CDR1 SGHRS and CDR2 YFSETQ. The CDR3 consists of 14 residues. CDR3 nucleotides: TGCGCCAGCAGCTTCCCAGGGGCGGTCGGGGAGCTGTTTTTT. It encodes CASSFPGAVGELFF.

There are a few counts of this clonotype. The chain links TRBV6-2 or TRBV6-3 to TRBJ2-3; D perhaps matches TRBD2 (5 bases). Germline V gene sequence: CDR1 MNHEY, CDR2 SVGEGT. The CDR3 loop spans 14 amino acids. V was shortened by 5 bases and J by 3 bases, with 12 bases between the two germline ends. DNA for the CDR3: TGTGCCAGCAGTAAGACTACAAGTACAGATACGCAGTATTTT. This encodes CASSKTTSTDTQYF.

Points on this clonotype: A much larger clone lies one base from this, so it may be a read error. The rearrangement links TRBV28 to TRBJ2-7; no clear D gene. V dropped 3 bases and J dropped 0 bases, with 3 bases sitting between them. Germline V gene data show CDR1 as MDHEN and CDR2 as SYDVKM. This CDR3 spans 12 amino acids. The DNA for the CDR3 is TGTGCCAGCAGTTTCATCTCCTACGAGCAGTACTTC. Translated: CASSFISYEQYF. Combining the CDR3 with reference TRBV28 and TRBJ2-7 gives the whole variable domain DVKVTQSSRYLVKRTGEKVFLECVQDMDHENMFWYRQDPGLGLRLIYFSYDVKMKEKGDIPEGYSVSREKKERFSLILESASTNQTSMYLCASSFISYEQYFGPGTRLTVT.

In the case of this clonotype: With a much larger clone just one base away, this may be a read error. V and J are TRBV6-2 or TRBV6-3 and TRBJ2-1; D is perhaps TRBD1 or TRBD2 (5 bases each). CDR1 and CDR2 (germline): MNHEY, SVGEGT. This CDR3 contains 11 residues. Trimming pared 6 bases from V and 15 bases from J, leaving 15 bases between. The chain's CDR3 is CASRNGTPWFF. CDR3 in DNA: TGTGCCAGCAGAAATGGGACCCCGTGGTTCTTC.

This clonotype was detected many times. The chain recombines TRBV28 with TRBJ2-6; either TRBD1 or TRBD2 may fit D (7 bases each). CDR1 is MDHEN, CDR2 SYDVKM, per germline. CDR3 length: 19 amino acids. V was shortened by 5 bases and J by 4 bases, with 24 bases between the two germline ends. The CDR3 sequence is CASSHRQGLKSRGANVLTF. The CDR3 region has the DNA TGTGCCAGCAGTCACCGACAGGGACTAAAATCGAGGGGGGCCAACGTCCTGACTTTC. Combining the CDR3 with reference TRBV28 and TRBJ2-6 gives the whole variable domain DVKVTQSSRYLVKRTGEKVFLECVQDMDHENMFWYRQDPGLGLRLIYFSYDVKMKEKGDIPEGYSVSREKKERFSLILESASTNQTSMYLCASSHRQGLKSRGANVLTFGAGSRLTVL.